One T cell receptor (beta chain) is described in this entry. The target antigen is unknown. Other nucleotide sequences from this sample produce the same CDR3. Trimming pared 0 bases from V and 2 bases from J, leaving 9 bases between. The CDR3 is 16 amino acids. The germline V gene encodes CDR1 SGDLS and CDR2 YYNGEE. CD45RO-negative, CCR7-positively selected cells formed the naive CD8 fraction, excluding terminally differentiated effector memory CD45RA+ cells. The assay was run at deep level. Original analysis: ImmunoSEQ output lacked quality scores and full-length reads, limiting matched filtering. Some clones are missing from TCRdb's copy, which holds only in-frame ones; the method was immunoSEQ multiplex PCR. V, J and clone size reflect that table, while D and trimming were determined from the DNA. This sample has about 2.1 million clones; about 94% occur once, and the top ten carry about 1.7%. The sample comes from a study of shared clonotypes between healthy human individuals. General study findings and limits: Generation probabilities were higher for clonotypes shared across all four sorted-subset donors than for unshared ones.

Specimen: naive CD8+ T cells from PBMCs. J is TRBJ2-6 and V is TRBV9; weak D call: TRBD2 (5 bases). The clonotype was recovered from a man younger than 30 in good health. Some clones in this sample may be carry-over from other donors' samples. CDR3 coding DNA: TGTGCCAGCAGCGTAGTCGTGGGAGCTGGGGCCAACGTCCTGACTTTC. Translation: CASSVVVGAGANVLTF.